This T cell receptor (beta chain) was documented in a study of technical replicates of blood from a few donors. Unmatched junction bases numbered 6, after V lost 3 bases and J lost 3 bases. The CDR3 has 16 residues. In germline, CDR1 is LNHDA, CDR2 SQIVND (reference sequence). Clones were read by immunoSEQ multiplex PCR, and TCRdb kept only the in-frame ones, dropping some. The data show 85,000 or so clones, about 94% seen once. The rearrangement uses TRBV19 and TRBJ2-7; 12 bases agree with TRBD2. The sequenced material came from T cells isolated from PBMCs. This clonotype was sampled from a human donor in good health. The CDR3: CASSIELAGGIYEQYF. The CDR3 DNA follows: TGTGCCAGTAGTATCGAACTAGCGGGAGGTATCTACGAGCAGTACTTC. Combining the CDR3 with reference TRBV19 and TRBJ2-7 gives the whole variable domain DGGITQSPKYLFRKEGQNVTLSCEQNLNHDAMYWYRQDPGQGLRLIYYSQIVNDFQKGDIAEGYSVSREKKESFPLTVTSAQKNPTAFYLCASSIELAGGIYEQYFGPGTRLTVT.